This T cell receptor beta chain was recovered during a study of human CD4 T cells and Enterobacteriaceae (dated by TCRdb to 2020 to 2022). Memory CD4+ T cells, defined as all CD4+ cells other than CD45RA+CCR7+CD95- naive cells, were FACS-sorted on a FACSAria III to a purity of over 95%. Blood from healthy donors came from blood donation centers in Switzerland. Total CD4+ T cells and monocytes were enriched by positive selection with CD4 and CD14 magnetic microbeads. CD8+, CD14+, CD16+, CD56+, CD19+ and CD25-bright cells were excluded prior to sorting. In a couple of blood donors, total memory CD4+ T cells were sequenced directly ex vivo to assess in vivo expansion of bacteria-reactive clonotypes. Peripheral blood mononuclear cells were isolated from donor blood using Ficoll-Paque Plus. Reading the germline V gene gives CDR1 SQVTM and CDR2 ANQGSEA. A distance of 12 bases separates the germline ends of V and J, which lose 5 bases and 5 bases respectively. The cysteine opens and the phenylalanine closes a CDR3 of 12 amino acids. Only the CDR3 DNA is retained, 36 bases long and in frame from the first base.

As for this clone: This receptor's antigen is unknown. No base quality information exists; no much larger clone differs at one position. This same CDR3 is encoded by further DNA sequences in the sample.

Deep-level sequencing was performed on ex vivo total memory CD4+ samples, with a detection sensitivity of one cell in 200,000. The QIAamp DNA Micro Kit was used to extract genomic DNA from cell pellets, and the quantity and purity of the genomic DNA were checked by spectrophotometry. Amplification of TCR Vbeta CDR3 regions was performed with the immunoSEQ multiplex PCR assay. The amplicons were sequenced on the Illumina HiSeq platform. Retrieved sequences were 87 nucleotides long and contained the CDR3 region. Concerning the study's data processing: Each unique productive TCR Vbeta nucleotide sequence counted as a clonotype and was quantified by productive template frequency from ImmunoSEQ Analyzer V3.0. Expanded clonotypes were defined by a threshold at the top 5th percentile of each frequency-ranked repertoire. Repertoire overlap was computed as Chao-Jaccard with the R package fossil and visualized by nonmetric multidimensional scaling with the R package MASS. Here the immuneACCESS table is served through TCRdb, limited to in-frame sequences with V and J called. Missing clones are a known gap in these copies; in checked studies unresolved V genes cover under half, and the rest lacks a known reason. V and J calls and clone size are copied from that table; D and trimming were computed from the DNA. Within this sample are about 25,000 clones, with more than 80% of them counted one time only. The top ten clonotypes cover over 0.9% of the sample.

Overall results and qualifications from the work: Ex vivo, broadly cross-reactive clonotypes were observed to appear more expanded than specific clonotypes, with 11 of 19 and about 60% of the roughly 35 being found within the top 5%. The reactivity of ex vivo clonotypes was inferred solely by matching the nucleotide sequences of those clonotypes to CFSE-low cultures from the same donors.

The sequence links TRBV29-1 to TRBJ1-1, with the D gene uncertain. The sequence derives from a human donor in good health. Specimen: memory CD4+ T cells from blood. The cell subset or site label corresponds to: total memory CD4 T cells sorted directly ex vivo, unstimulated. The CDR3 corresponds to CSVFSTRTEAFF. The DNA sequence reads TGCAGCGTTTTCAGCACTCGGACTGAAGCTTTCTTT.